Each of the 13 T cell receptor beta chains below was sequenced from the same sample in a study of blood T cells in healthy people across ages. Next came a second PCR, run for about 7 to 12 cycles, which used a sample-barcoded 5' primer along with a J-beta primer mix. MiXCR, applied by TCRdb to the 5' RACE reads, yields one record per CDR3 protein. The sample has 700,000 to 800,000 distinct CDR3 sequences, roughly two fifths seen once. The sequencing sample was made of blood. Source of these receptors: a woman in her fifties or sixties in good health.

This clonotype has more than one count but fewer than ten. The chain combines TRBV14 with TRBJ2-5; D not resolved. This CDR3 comprises 13 residues. In germline, CDR1 is SGHDN, CDR2 FVKESK. V was trimmed by 0 bases and J by 11 bases, leaving 13 bases between them. Here the CDR3 DNA reads TGTGCCAGCAGCCAAGATTCGTCCGAGGAGCAGTACTTC. Translating it yields CASSQDSSEEQYF.

A single count supports this clonotype. The junction differs from germline at one of its ends, possibly a read error. This sequence joins TRBV12-3 or TRBV12-4 and TRBJ2-7; 7 positions agree with TRBD2. The CDR3 is 13 amino acids. In DNA form, the CDR3 reads TGTGTCAGCAGTTTATCGGGGGGTCGCGAGCAGTACTTC. This sequence encodes CVSSLSGGREQYF.

This sequence joins TRBV5-4 and TRBJ2-3; unclear D gene. Trimming removed 2 bases from V and 3 bases from J, with 13 bases in between. The germline V gene encodes CDR1 SGHNT and CDR2 YYREEE (reference sequence). This CDR3 spans 15 amino acids. The DNA of the CDR3 is TGTGCCAGCAGCTTAGACCTTACTTATACAGATACGCAGTATTTT. This translates into CASSLDLTYTDTQYF.

Only one count was recorded for this clonotype. The chain links TRBV29-1 to TRBJ1-2; D unresolved. V dropped 6 bases and J dropped 8 bases, with 10 bases sitting between them. The CDR3 covers 10 residues. Per the germline V gene, CDR1 is SQVTM and CDR2 is ANQGSEA. The CDR3 DNA sequence: TGCAGCGTCGATGCCGGAGGCTACACCTTC. Protein sequence: CSVDAGGYTF.

This sequence joins TRBV20-1 and TRBJ2-1; TRBD2 agrees at 13 bases. V shed 4 bases, J shed 6 bases, and the junction held 9 bases outside the gene matches. CDR3 length: 16 amino acids. Germline V gives CDR1 DFQATT, CDR2 SNEGSKA (reference sequence). This chain's CDR3 is CSATPLTSGGLNEQFF. The CDR3 DNA reads as TGCAGTGCTACCCCTTTGACTAGCGGGGGGCTCAATGAGCAGTTCTTC.

Notes on this clonotype: Just one base apart from a much larger clone, this may be a read error. The CDR3 coding sequence is TGTGCCAGCAGCGTAGCTCCGACTTCAGGGAAGAGCGAGCAGTACTTC. It codes for CASSVAPTSGKSEQYF. The chain carries TRBV9 and TRBJ2-5, with a possible D match to TRBD1 (5 bases). The J call is in doubt because the DNA end fits TRBJ2-7 better. CDR3 length equals 16 residues. Germline CDR1 reads SGDLS; CDR2 reads YYNGEE.

The rearrangement uses TRBV5-1 and TRBJ2-5, with 12 bases fitting TRBD2. V trimming: 3 bases; J trimming: 11 bases; junction bases outside the gene matches: 14. The CDR3 totals 16 residues. CDR1 and CDR2 from the germline V gene are SGHRS and YFSETQ. The CDR3 is CASSWGLTSGGYEQYF. In DNA, the CDR3 is TGCGCCAGCAGCTGGGGTTTGACTAGCGGGGGATATGAGCAGTACTTC. The entire variable domain, with the rest obtained from reference TRBV5-1 and TRBJ2-5, is as follows: KAGVTQTPRYLIKTRGQQVTLSCSPISGHRSVSWYQQTPGQGLQFLFEYFSETQRNKGNFPGRFSGRQFSNSRSEMNVSTLELGDSALYLCASSWGLTSGGYEQYFGPGTRLLVL.

The chain joins TRBV6-2 or TRBV6-3 to TRBJ2-1; D gene unclear. CDR1 and CDR2 from the germline V gene are MNHEY and SVGEGT. The CDR3 has 12 residues. The V end was cut by 11 bases, the J end by 13 bases, with 21 bases between. The DNA for the CDR3 is TGTGCCTCCCGGTGGTACCAAGAGACCCAGTTCTTC. It translates to CASRWYQETQFF.

The chain recombines TRBV25-1 with TRBJ1-4; perhaps TRBD1 as D (5 bases). Trimming cost V 3 bases and J 6 bases, with 11 bases left between them. The germline gives CDR1 MGHDK, CDR2 SYGVNS. The CDR3 consists of 14 residues. DNA for the CDR3: TGTGCCAGCAGTGAGGGGGTAGCCCATGAAAAACTGTTTTTT. Amino acids: CASSEGVAHEKLFF.

Only a few counts were recorded for this clonotype. This chain uses TRBV11-1 with TRBJ1-1, with no clear D. CDR1 SGHAT and CDR2 FQDESV come from the germline V gene (reference sequence). The CDR3 is made up of 13 amino acids. Trimming stripped 3 bases from V and 1 base from J, with 6 bases between. CDR3 loop: CASSFSQNTEAFF. CDR3 nucleotide sequence: TGTGCCAGCAGCTTCTCCCAGAACACTGAAGCTTTCTTT.

The chain is built from TRBV2 and TRBJ1-1, with a tentative D call TRBD1 (6 bases). The CDR3 contains 13 residues. Germline CDR1 reads SNHLY; CDR2 reads FYNNEI. V was pared by 6 bases and J by 8 bases, with 16 bases between. DNA of the CDR3: TGTGCCAGCAGGACACAGGGTTGGTCGGAAGCTTTCTTT. This encodes CASRTQGWSEAFF.

Concerning this clonotype itself: A much larger clone sits a single nucleotide away, making a read error possible. The J gene is TRBJ2-5, the V gene TRBV7-2; 8 nucleotides match TRBD2. Per germline, CDR1 SGHTA and CDR2 FQGNSA. This CDR3 is built from 17 residues. V dropped 1 base and J dropped 11; count of bases not matched to a gene: 18. The CDR3 DNA is TGTGCCAGCAGCTTAGAGGTTTCGGGAGGGCCGAGAAATGAGCAGTACTTC. The encoded protein is CASSLEVSGGPRNEQYF.

The chain joins TRBV4-1 to TRBJ2-1; D is ambiguous. Germline V CDR1 and CDR2: MGHRA, YSYEKL. V was clipped by 0 bases and J by 14 bases, with 8 bases between them. The CDR3 is 11 amino acids. Here the CDR3 reads CASSQDGSEFF. For the CDR3, the DNA is TGCGCCAGCAGCCAAGACGGGTCGGAGTTCTTC.